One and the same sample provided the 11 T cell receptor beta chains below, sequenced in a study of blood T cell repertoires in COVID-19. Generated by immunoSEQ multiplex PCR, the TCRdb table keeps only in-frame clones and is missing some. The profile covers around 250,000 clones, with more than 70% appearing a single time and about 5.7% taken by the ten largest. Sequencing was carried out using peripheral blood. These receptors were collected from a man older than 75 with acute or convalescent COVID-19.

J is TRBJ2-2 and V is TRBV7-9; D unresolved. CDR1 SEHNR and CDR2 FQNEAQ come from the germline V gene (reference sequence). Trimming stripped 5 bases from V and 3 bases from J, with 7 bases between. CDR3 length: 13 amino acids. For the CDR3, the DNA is TGTGCCAGCAGCCAAATTTACACCGGGGAGCTGTTTTTT. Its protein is CASSQIYTGELFF.

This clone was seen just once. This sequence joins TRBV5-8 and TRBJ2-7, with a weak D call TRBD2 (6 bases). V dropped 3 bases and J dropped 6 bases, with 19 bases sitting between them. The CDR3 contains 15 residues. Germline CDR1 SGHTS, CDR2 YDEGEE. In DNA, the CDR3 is TGTGCCAGCAGCTACGGGGGAATCCGGGCCGGCGAGCAGTACTTC. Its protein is CASSYGGIRAGEQYF. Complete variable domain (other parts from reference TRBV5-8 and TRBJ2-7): EAGVTQSPTHLIKTRGQQATLRCSPISGHTSVYWYQQALGLGLQFLLWYDEGEERNRGNFPPRFSGRQFPNYSSELNVNALELEDSALYLCASSYGGIRAGEQYFGPGTRLTVT.

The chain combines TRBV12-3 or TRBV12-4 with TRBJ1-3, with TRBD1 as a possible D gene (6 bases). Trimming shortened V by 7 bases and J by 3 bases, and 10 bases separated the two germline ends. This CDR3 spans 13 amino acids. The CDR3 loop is CASNIRGGNTIYF. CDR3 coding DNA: TGTGCCAGCAACATCAGGGGTGGAAACACCATATATTTT.

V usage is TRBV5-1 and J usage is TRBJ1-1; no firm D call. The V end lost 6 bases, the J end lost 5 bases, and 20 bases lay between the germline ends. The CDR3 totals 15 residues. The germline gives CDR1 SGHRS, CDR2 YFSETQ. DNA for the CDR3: TGCGCCAGCACAACGACGGGTTTCTCCGGGACTGAAGCTTTCTTT. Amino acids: CASTTTGFSGTEAFF.

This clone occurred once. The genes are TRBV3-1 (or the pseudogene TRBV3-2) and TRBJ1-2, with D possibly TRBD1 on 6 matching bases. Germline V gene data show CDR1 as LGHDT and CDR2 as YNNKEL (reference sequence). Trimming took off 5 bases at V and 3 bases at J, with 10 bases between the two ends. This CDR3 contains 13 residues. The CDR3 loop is CASSEQGHYGYTF. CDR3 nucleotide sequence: TGTGCCAGCAGCGAACAGGGCCACTATGGCTACACCTTC.

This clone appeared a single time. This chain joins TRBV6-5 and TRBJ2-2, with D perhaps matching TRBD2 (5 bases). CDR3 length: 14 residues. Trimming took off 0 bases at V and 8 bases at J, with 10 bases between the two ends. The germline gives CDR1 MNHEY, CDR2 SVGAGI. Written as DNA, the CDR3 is TGTGCCAGCAGTTACTCCGGGGATCGGGGGGAGCTGTTTTTT. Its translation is CASSYSGDRGELFF.

The CDR3 coding sequence is TGTGCCACCAGTGATTCACCGGGACTGGGATTCTCCGAGCAGTACTTC. This gives the protein CATSDSPGLGFSEQYF. This chain connects TRBV24-1 to TRBJ2-7; tentative D call: TRBD2 (6 bases). V gave up 2 bases and J gave up 6 bases, with 19 bases separating them. This CDR3 has 16 amino acids. Germline CDR1 KGHDR, CDR2 SFDVKD.

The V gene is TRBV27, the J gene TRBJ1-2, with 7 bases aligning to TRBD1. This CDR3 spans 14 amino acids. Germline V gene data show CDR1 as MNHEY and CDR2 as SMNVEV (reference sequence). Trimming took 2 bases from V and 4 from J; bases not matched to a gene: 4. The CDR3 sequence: CASSLKGAGYGYTF. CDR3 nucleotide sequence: TGTGCCAGCAGTTTAAAGGGGGCGGGCTATGGCTACACCTTC.

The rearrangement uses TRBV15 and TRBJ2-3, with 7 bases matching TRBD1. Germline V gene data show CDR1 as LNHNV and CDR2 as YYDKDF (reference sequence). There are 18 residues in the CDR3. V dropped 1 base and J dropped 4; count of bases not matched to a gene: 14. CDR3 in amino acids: CATSRVPFKTGLADTQYF. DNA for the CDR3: TGTGCCACCAGCAGAGTCCCCTTCAAGACAGGGTTGGCAGATACGCAGTATTTT.

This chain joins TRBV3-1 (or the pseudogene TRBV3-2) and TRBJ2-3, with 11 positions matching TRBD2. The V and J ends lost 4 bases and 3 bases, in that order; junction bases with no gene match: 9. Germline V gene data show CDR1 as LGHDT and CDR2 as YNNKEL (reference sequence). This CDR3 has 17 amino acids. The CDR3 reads CASSLKTSGRWTDTQYF. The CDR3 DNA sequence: TGTGCCAGCAGCCTAAAAACTAGCGGGAGATGGACAGATACGCAGTATTTT.

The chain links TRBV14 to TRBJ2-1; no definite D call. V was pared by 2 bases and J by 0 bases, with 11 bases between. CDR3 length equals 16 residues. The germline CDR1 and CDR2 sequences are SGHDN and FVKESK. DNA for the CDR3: TGTGCCAGCAGCCAACACTTGGCGGTCTCCTACAATGAGCAGTTCTTC. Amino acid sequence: CASSQHLAVSYNEQFF.